What follows are 27 T cell receptor beta chains derived from one specimen sequenced in a study of regulatory T cells in long-lasting Graves disease. Specified time point: persistent/refractory GD, antithyroid drugs over 5 years with positive TRAb. Extracted PBMC RNA gave rise to the TCR library. Building the TCR beta libraries relied on iRepertoire HTBI primers, and CDR3 regions underwent Arm-PCR. TCRdb re-called the multiplex PCR reads through MiXCR, storing one row per CDR3 protein. The data hold about 400,000 distinct CDR3 sequences, with less than 25% observed a single time. The source was peripheral blood mononuclear cells (PBMCs), collected when the disease was refractory, from a patient treated with antithyroid drugs. Receptors were obtained from a female donor with Graves disease.

The table lists this clonotype with many counts. V gene TRBV27 combines with J gene TRBJ1-5, with D possibly TRBD1 on 6 matching bases. Trimming removed 0 bases at V and 0 bases at J, with 12 bases between. Germline CDR1 reads MNHEY; CDR2 reads SMNVEV (reference sequence). The CDR3 is made up of 17 amino acids. The CDR3 spells CASSLSGGAYSNQPQHF. The CDR3, as DNA: TGTGCCAGCAGTTTATCGGGGGGGGCCTATAGCAATCAGCCCCAGCATTTT.

The chain uses TRBV7-8 and TRBJ2-1; weak D call: TRBD1 (5 bases). The germline CDR1 and CDR2 sequences are SGHVS and FQNEAQ. This CDR3 has 13 residues. The germline V and J ends were trimmed by 1 base and 8 bases, with 9 bases remaining between them. The CDR3 bases are TGTGCCAGCAGCTTAGTTGGGGCCGATGAGCAGTTCTTC. Translation gives CASSLVGADEQFF.

This clonotype was counted only a few times. The rearrangement links TRBV10-3 to TRBJ2-7; 8 bases are a match to TRBD2. Per the germline V gene, CDR1 is ENHRY and CDR2 is SYGVKD. This CDR3 contains 14 residues. Trimming removed 2 bases from V and 5 bases from J; junction bases left unmatched: 5. Written as DNA, the CDR3 is TGTGCCATCAGTGAGACAGCGGGAGTTAACGAGCAGTACTTC. Translated, it gives CAISETAGVNEQYF.

The V and J genes are TRBV27 and TRBJ2-3, with 7 bases fitting TRBD1. The CDR3 length is 15 residues. Looked up from germline, CDR1 is MNHEY and CDR2 is SMNVEV (reference sequence). The V segment lost 5 bases and the J segment 3 bases; nucleotides outside the gene matches: 8. CDR3 protein: CASSVWTGSTDTQYF. The CDR3 bases are TGTGCCAGCAGTGTCTGGACAGGTTCAACAGATACGCAGTATTTT.

This clonotype was seen ten or more times. The V call is TRBV30, the J call TRBJ1-6; D is undetermined. CDR3 length: 13 amino acids. The V gene lost 1 base and the J gene lost 8 bases, with 9 bases spanning the gap. In germline, CDR1 is GTSNPN, CDR2 SVGIG (reference sequence). The CDR3 loop is CAWSGGADSPLHF. For the CDR3, the DNA is TGTGCCTGGAGTGGTGGTGCTGATTCACCCCTCCACTTT.

In its sample, this clonotype was seen many times. The chain is built from TRBV30 and TRBJ2-7, with D perhaps being TRBD1 or TRBD2 (6 bases each). V lost 4 bases to trimming and J lost 7 bases, with 14 bases between them. From germline, CDR1 is GTSNPN and CDR2 SVGIG (reference sequence). CDR3 size: 12 residues. CDR3 bases: TGTGCCTGGACGGACGGGGGCAAAGAGCAGTACTTC. Residues: CAWTDGGKEQYF.

The chain recombines TRBV7-2 with TRBJ2-7; D may be TRBD1 (5 bases). The CDR3 runs to 15 residues. Trimming took off 3 bases at V and 5 bases at J, with 17 bases between the two ends. The germline V gene encodes CDR1 SGHTA and CDR2 FQGNSA. For the CDR3, the DNA is TGTGCCAGCAGCTTCAGGTGGGGCCGAATCCACGAGCAGTACTTC. Protein: CASSFRWGRIHEQYF.

By share, this clonotype ranks as medium-sized. The rearrangement uses TRBV29-1 and TRBJ2-2; D remains ambiguous. The V gene lost 6 bases and the J gene lost 4 bases, with 18 bases spanning the gap. The germline V gene has CDR1 SQVTM and CDR2 ANQGSEA. The CDR3 contains 15 residues. The CDR3 loop reads CSVEPLTQTTGELFF. CDR3 sequence (DNA): TGCAGCGTCGAACCTTTGACACAAACCACCGGGGAGCTGTTTTTT.

In its sample, this clonotype was seen a few times. The chain couples TRBV30 to TRBJ1-1; D is unclear. The CDR3 runs 13 residues. Trimming took off 3 bases at V and 1 base at J, with 9 bases between the two ends. Germline lookup yields CDR1 GTSNPN and CDR2 SVGIG (reference sequence). The CDR3 loop is CAWRRSGNTEAFF. CDR3 DNA: TGTGCCTGGAGACGATCAGGGAACACTGAAGCTTTCTTT.

This chain connects TRBV30 to TRBJ2-1; D gene unclear. The CDR3 length is 13 residues. V lost 3 bases, J lost 9 bases, and 15 bases lay in between. In germline, CDR1 is GTSNPN, CDR2 SVGIG (reference sequence). Here the CDR3 reads CAWRAAGRSEQFF. The CDR3 DNA reads TGTGCCTGGAGGGCCGCCGGTCGGAGTGAGCAGTTCTTC.

This clonotype has only a few counts. The rearrangement links TRBV7-8 to TRBJ2-7; D unresolved. Trimming stripped 4 bases from V and 6 bases from J, with 10 bases between. The CDR3 loop spans 12 amino acids. Germline V gene lookup returns CDR1 SGHVS and CDR2 FQNEAQ. The CDR3 region is CASSSSGSEQYF. The CDR3 coding sequence is TGTGCCAGCAGCTCCTCGGGTAGCGAGCAGTACTTC.

This clonotype was seen a handful of times. This chain uses TRBV18 with TRBJ2-7; D tentatively reads TRBD1 or TRBD2 (5 bases each). The V gene's germline CDR1 is KGHSH and CDR2 LQKENI. This CDR3 comprises 14 residues. The germline V and J ends were trimmed by 5 bases and 2 bases, with 13 bases remaining between them. The CDR3 region has the DNA TGTGCCAGCTCAAACACGGGACGCCCCTACGAGCAGTACTTC. Protein: CASSNTGRPYEQYF.

This clonotype appeared a few times. The genes are TRBV27 and TRBJ2-5, with 8 positions matching TRBD1. There are 16 residues in the CDR3. The germline V gene encodes CDR1 MNHEY and CDR2 SMNVEV (reference sequence). V trimming: 4 bases; J trimming: 5 bases; junction bases outside the gene matches: 12. The CDR3: CASSYLTGVGRETQYF. CDR3 bases: TGTGCCAGCAGTTACCTGACAGGGGTTGGCAGGGAGACCCAGTACTTC.

The chain employs TRBV18 and TRBJ2-7; 9 nucleotides match TRBD1. This CDR3 spans 16 amino acids. V lost 0 bases, J lost 3 bases, and 6 bases stayed unmatched. Germline CDR1 is KGHSH and CDR2 is LQKENI. The chain's CDR3 is CASSPPSGQGSYEQYF. The CDR3 nucleotides read TGTGCCAGCTCACCACCGTCGGGACAGGGCAGCTACGAGCAGTACTTC.

Ten or more counts support this clonotype. The chain links TRBV7-2 to TRBJ1-3; D unresolved. This CDR3 contains 15 residues. V gave up 5 bases and J gave up 0 bases, with 11 bases separating them. Germline CDR1 is SGHTA and CDR2 is FQGNSA. The CDR3 loop is CASSRDFSSGNTIYF. CDR3 coding DNA: TGTGCCAGCAGCCGTGACTTTTCCTCTGGAAACACCATATATTTT.

This clonotype came up a few times. The V gene is TRBV30, the J gene TRBJ2-5; TRBD1 matches 8 bases. Germline trimming cut 1 base from V and 5 bases from J; bases unmatched to any gene: 12. CDR3 length equals 16 residues. The V gene's germline CDR1 is GTSNPN and CDR2 SVGIG (reference sequence). The DNA for the CDR3 is TGTGCCTGGAGTGCCTTCCGGACAGGGTCCCGCGAGACCCAGTACTTC. Translated, it gives CAWSAFRTGSRETQYF.

J is TRBJ2-1 and V is TRBV7-9; D not certain. CDR1 and CDR2 from the germline V gene are SEHNR and FQNEAQ (reference sequence). The V end was cut by 5 bases, the J end by 2 bases, with 10 bases between. There are 14 residues in the CDR3. This chain's CDR3 is CASSRPGTYNEQFF. CDR3 nucleotide sequence: TGTGCCAGCAGCCGCCCCGGAACCTACAATGAGCAGTTCTTC.

This clonotype was counted once. The rearrangement links TRBV2 to TRBJ2-7, with 9 bases lining up with TRBD1. Germline lookup yields CDR1 SNHLY and CDR2 FYNNEI. The CDR3 has 15 amino acids. V shed 5 bases, J shed 3 bases, and the junction held 8 bases outside the gene matches. The CDR3 DNA follows: TGTGCCAGCAGTCGGGAACAGGGGGCTTTCTACGAGCAGTACTTC. This translates into CASSREQGAFYEQYF.

This clonotype was recorded many times. CDR3: CASSLGGRGRETQYF. CDR3 DNA sequence: TGTGCCAGCAGTTTAGGGGGTAGGGGGAGAGAGACCCAGTACTTC. This chain uses TRBV12-3 or TRBV12-4 with TRBJ2-5; a possible D gene is TRBD1 (6 bases). Trimming pared 1 base from V and 4 bases from J, leaving 13 bases between. The CDR3 runs 15 residues.

This clonotype showed up many times. The genes are TRBV6-5 and TRBJ2-5, with no clear D. The ends were cut back, 0 bases at V and 2 bases at J, with 4 bases in the middle. The germline CDR1 and CDR2 sequences are MNHEY and SVGAGI. This CDR3 spans 13 amino acids. The CDR3 reads CASSYSPQETQYF. DNA of the CDR3: TGTGCCAGCAGTTACTCTCCTCAAGAGACCCAGTACTTC.

As for this clonotype: A much more abundant neighbour one base away suggests this may be a read error. The chain joins TRBV15 to TRBJ2-5, with TRBD1 matching over 12 bases. In germline, CDR1 is LNHNV, CDR2 YYDKDF (reference sequence). This CDR3 has 15 amino acids. The CDR3 here is CVTSGGQGAGETQYF. Here the CDR3 DNA reads TGTGTCACCAGCGGGGGACAGGGGGCGGGGGAGACCCAGTACTTC.

This clonotype has a handful of counts. This chain links TRBV7-9 with TRBJ2-7; the D gene is possibly TRBD1 (5 bases). CDR3 size: 14 residues. Germline CDR1 and CDR2: SEHNR and FQNEAQ (reference sequence). The V and J ends lost 5 bases and 1 base respectively, with 12 bases between them. The CDR3 sequence is CASSQETESYEQYF. The DNA of the CDR3 is TGTGCCAGCAGCCAGGAGACAGAGTCCTACGAGCAGTACTTC.

This clonotype has a count of ten or more. This chain uses TRBV20-1 with TRBJ2-5; D possibly corresponds to TRBD2 (6 bases). Germline loops: CDR1 DFQATT, CDR2 SNEGSKA (reference sequence). The CDR3 consists of 18 residues. V dropped 6 bases and J dropped 4 bases, with 30 bases sitting between them. Written as DNA, the CDR3 is TGCAGTGCCAACGACTTTGAGGCGGGAAGTGGAGTAGGAGAGACCCAGTACTTC. Amino acid sequence: CSANDFEAGSGVGETQYF.

Notes on this clonotype: A junction end diverges from the germline sequence, so it may reflect a read error. The chain is built from TRBV11-2 and TRBJ2-2, with D perhaps TRBD1 or TRBD2 (5 bases each). This CDR3 contains 16 residues. Germline V gives CDR1 SGHAT, CDR2 FQNNGV. The CDR3 DNA reads TGTGCCAACAGCCGCCGGGACCCCCTGGGGGCCGGGGAGCTGTTTTTT. It is translated as CANSRRDPLGAGELFF.

This clonotype showed up just a few times. J is TRBJ1-1 and V is TRBV5-1; TRBD1 aligns across 9 bases. There are 16 residues in the CDR3. From germline, CDR1 is SGHRS and CDR2 YFSETQ. J lost 4 bases, V lost 4 bases, and 11 bases had no gene match. Written as DNA, the CDR3 is TGCGCCAGCAGCGACCACGGGACAGGGACCTCCACTGAAGCTTTCTTT. This codes for CASSDHGTGTSTEAFF.

This clonotype was seen repeatedly, ten times or more. The V and J genes are TRBV11-1 and TRBJ1-1; tentative D call: TRBD1 (6 bases). The CDR3 spans 15 residues. Germline-derived CDR1 and CDR2 are SGHAT and FQDESV (reference sequence). V gave up 1 base and J gave up 5 bases, with 14 bases separating them. The CDR3 DNA follows: TGTGCCAGCAGCTTAGGGCAGGGGCGTGAAACTGAAGCTTTCTTT. Translation: CASSLGQGRETEAFF.

This rearrangement joins TRBV6-5 to TRBJ2-5; 12 nucleotides match TRBD2. The germline gives CDR1 MNHEY, CDR2 SVGAGI. The ends lost 3 bases at V and 0 bases at J; junction bases unmatched: 5. The CDR3 length is 17 residues. The CDR3 reads CASSYRTSGTYQETQYF. In DNA form, the CDR3 reads TGTGCCAGCAGTTATAGGACTAGCGGGACATACCAAGAGACCCAGTACTTC.